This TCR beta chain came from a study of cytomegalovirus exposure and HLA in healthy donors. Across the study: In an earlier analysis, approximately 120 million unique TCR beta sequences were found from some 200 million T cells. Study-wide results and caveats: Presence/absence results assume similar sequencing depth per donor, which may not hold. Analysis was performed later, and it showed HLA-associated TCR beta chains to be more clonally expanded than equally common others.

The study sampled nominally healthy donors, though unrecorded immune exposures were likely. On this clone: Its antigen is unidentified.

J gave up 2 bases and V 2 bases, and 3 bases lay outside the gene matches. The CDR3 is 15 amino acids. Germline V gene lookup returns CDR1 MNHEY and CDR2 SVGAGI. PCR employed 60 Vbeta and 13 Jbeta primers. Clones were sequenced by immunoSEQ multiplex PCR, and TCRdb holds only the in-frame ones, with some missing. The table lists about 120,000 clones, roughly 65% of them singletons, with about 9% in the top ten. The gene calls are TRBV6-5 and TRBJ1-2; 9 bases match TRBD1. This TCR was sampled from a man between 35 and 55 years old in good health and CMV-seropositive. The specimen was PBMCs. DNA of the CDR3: TGTGCCAGCAGTTACGCCGGGACAGGGAACTATGGCTACACCTTC. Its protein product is CASSYAGTGNYGYTF.